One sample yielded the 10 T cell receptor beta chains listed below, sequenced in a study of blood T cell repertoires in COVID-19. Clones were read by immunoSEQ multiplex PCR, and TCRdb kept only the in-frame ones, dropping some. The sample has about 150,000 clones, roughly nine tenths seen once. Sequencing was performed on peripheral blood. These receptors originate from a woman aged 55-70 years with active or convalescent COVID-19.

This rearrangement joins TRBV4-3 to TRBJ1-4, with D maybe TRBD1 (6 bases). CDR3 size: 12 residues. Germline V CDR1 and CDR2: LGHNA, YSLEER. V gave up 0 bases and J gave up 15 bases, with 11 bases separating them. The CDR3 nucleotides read TGCGCCAGCAGCCAAGATGAGGGGGTGGTGTTTTTT. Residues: CASSQDEGVVFF.

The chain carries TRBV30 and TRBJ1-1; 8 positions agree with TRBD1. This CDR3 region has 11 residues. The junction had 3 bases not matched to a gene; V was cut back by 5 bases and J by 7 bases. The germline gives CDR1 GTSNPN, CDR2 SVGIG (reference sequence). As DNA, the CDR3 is TGTGCCTGGGGGGACAGGCGTGAAGCTTTCTTT. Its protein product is CAWGDRREAFF.

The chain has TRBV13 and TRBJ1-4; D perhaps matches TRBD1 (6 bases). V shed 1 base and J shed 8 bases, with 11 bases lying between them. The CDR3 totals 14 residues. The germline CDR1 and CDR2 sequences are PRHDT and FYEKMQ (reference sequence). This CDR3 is CASSLAGEGEKLFF. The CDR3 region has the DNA TGTGCCAGCAGCTTAGCAGGGGAAGGGGAAAAACTGTTTTTT.

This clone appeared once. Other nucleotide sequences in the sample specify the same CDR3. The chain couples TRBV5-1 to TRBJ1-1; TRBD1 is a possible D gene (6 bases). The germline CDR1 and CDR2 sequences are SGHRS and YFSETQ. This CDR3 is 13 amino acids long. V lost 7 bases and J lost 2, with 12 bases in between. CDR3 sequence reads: CASSPTGNTEAFF. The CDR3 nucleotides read TGCGCCAGCTCCCCGACAGGAAACACTGAAGCTTTCTTT.

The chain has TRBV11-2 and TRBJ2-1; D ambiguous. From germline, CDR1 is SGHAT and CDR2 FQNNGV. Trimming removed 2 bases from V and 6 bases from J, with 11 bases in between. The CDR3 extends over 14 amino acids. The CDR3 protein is CASSLSSLSNEQFF. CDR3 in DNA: TGTGCCAGCAGCTTAAGTAGTCTATCCAATGAGCAGTTCTTC.

The CDR3 here is CASTVGPSTDTQYF. The CDR3 DNA sequence: TGTGCCAGCACCGTGGGCCCCAGCACAGATACGCAGTATTTT. V usage is TRBV2 and J usage is TRBJ2-3; unclear D gene. Germline V gives CDR1 SNHLY, CDR2 FYNNEI. The CDR3 runs 14 residues. Deletions cut 7 bases from V and 0 bases from J, with 11 bases between.

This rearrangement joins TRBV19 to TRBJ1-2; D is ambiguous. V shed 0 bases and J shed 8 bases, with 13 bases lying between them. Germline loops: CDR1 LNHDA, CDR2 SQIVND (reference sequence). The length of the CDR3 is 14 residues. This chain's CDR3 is CASSIDLGSWGYTF. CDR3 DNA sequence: TGTGCCAGTAGTATAGATCTCGGGAGTTGGGGCTACACCTTC.

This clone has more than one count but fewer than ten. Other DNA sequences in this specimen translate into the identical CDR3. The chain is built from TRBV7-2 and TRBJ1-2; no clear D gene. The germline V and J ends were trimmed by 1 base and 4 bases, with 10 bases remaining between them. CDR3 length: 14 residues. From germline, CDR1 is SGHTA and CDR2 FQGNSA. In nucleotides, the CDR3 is TGTGCCAGCAGCTTAGACCGATCAGGCTATGGCTACACCTTC. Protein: CASSLDRSGYGYTF.

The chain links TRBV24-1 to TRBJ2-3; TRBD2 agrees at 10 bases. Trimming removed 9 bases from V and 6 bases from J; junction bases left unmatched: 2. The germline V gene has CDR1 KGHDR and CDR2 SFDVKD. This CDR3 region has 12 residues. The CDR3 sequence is CATGTSADTQYF. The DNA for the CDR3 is TGTGCCACCGGGACTAGCGCCGATACGCAGTATTTT.

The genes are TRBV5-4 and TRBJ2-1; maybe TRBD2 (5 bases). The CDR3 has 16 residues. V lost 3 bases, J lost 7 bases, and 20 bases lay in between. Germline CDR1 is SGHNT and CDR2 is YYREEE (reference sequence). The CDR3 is CASSWVVIGEGNEQFF. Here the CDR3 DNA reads TGTGCCAGCAGCTGGGTCGTGATAGGTGAGGGAAATGAGCAGTTCTTC.